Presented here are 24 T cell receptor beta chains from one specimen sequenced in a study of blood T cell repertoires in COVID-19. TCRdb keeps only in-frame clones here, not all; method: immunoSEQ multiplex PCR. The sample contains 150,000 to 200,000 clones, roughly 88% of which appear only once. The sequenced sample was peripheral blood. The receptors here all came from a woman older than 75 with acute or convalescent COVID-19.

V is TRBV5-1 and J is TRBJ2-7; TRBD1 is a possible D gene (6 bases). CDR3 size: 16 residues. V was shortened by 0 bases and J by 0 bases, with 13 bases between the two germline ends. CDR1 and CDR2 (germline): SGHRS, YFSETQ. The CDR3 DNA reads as TGCGCCAGCAGCTTGGCCATGACAGGTAGCTCCTACGAGCAGTACTTC. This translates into CASSLAMTGSSYEQYF. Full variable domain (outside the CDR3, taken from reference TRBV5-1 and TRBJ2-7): KAGVTQTPRYLIKTRGQQVTLSCSPISGHRSVSWYQQTPGQGLQFLFEYFSETQRNKGNFPGRFSGRQFSNSRSEMNVSTLELGDSALYLCASSLAMTGSSYEQYFGPGTRLTVT.

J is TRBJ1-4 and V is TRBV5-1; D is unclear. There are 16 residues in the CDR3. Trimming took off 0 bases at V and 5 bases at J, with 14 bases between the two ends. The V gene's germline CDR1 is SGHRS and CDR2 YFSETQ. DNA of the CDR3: TGCGCCAGCAGCTTGGCCACGAACCCGGGGAATGAAAAACTGTTTTTT. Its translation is CASSLATNPGNEKLFF.

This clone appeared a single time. The CDR3: CASSEANGEQFF. The CDR3 region has the DNA TGTGCCAGCAGTGAAGCCAACGGTGAGCAGTTCTTC. The V call is TRBV2, the J call TRBJ2-1; no definite D call. The CDR3 loop spans 12 amino acids. CDR1 and CDR2 (germline): SNHLY, FYNNEI. V shed 0 bases and J shed 9 bases, with 6 bases lying between them.

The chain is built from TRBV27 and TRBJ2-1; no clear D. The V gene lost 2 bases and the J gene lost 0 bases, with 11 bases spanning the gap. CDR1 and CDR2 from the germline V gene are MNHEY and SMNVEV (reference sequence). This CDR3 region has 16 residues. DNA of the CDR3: TGTGCCAGCAGTTTAATGTTGGGCAGCTCCTACAATGAGCAGTTCTTC. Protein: CASSLMLGSSYNEQFF.

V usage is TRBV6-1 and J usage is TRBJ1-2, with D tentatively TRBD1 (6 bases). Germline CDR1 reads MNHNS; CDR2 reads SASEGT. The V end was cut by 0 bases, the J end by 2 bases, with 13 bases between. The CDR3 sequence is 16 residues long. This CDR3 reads CASSEALRQANYGYTF. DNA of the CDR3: TGTGCCAGCAGTGAAGCGCTAAGACAGGCAAACTATGGCTACACCTTC.

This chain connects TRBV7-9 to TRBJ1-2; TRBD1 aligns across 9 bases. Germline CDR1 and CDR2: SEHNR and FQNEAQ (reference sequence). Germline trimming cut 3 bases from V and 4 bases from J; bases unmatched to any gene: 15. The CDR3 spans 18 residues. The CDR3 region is CASSFSPYRGRGSYGYTF. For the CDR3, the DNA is TGTGCCAGCAGCTTCAGTCCCTACAGGGGGCGTGGGTCCTATGGCTACACCTTC.

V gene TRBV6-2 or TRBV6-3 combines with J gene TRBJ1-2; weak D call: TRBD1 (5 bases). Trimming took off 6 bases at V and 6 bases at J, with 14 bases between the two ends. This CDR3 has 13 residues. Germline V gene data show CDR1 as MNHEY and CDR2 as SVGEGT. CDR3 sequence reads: CASSRQGGDGYTF. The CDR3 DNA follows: TGTGCCAGCAGCCGCCAGGGCGGGGATGGCTACACCTTC.

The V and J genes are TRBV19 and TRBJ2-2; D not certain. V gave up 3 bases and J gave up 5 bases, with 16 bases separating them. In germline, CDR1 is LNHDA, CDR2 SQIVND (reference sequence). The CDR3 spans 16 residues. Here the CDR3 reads CASSISLLQLTGELFF. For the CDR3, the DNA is TGTGCCAGTAGTATCTCCCTTCTGCAGTTGACCGGGGAGCTGTTTTTT.

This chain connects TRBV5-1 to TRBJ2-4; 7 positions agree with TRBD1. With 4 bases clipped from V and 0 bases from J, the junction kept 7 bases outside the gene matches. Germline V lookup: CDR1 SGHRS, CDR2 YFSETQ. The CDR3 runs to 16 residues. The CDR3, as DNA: TGCGCCAGCAGCCTCGAGGGGGCGTTAGCCAAAAACATTCAGTACTTC. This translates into CASSLEGALAKNIQYF.

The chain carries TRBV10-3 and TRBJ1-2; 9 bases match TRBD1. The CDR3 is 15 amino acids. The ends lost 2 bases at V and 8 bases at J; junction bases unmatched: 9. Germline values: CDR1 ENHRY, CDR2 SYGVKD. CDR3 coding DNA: TGTGCCATCAGTGAGGAGGGACAGGGTCTAGGCGGCTACACCTTC. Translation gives CAISEEGQGLGGYTF.

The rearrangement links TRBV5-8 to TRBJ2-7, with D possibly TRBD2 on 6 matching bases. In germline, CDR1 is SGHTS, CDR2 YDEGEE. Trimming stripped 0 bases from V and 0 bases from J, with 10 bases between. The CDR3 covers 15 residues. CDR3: CASSLDWRGSYEQYF. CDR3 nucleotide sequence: TGTGCCAGCAGCTTGGACTGGCGGGGCTCCTACGAGCAGTACTTC.

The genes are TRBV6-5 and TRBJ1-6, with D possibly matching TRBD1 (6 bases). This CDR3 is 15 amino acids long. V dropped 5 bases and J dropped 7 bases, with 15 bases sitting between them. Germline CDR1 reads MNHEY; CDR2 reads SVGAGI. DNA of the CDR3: TGTGCCAGCAGTAAACGGGACAATGGGAATTCACCCCTCCACTTT. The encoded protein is CASSKRDNGNSPLHF.

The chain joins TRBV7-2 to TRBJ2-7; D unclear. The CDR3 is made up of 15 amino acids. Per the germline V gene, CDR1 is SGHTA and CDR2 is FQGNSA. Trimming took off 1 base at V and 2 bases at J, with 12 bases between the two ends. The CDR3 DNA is TGTGCCAGCAGCTTAGAGCCGAGCGACCCCTACGAGCAGTACTTC. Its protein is CASSLEPSDPYEQYF.

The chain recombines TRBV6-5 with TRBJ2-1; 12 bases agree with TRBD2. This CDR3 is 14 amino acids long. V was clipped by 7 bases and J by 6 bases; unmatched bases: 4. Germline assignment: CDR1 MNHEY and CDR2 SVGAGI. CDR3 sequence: CASTRTSGINEQFF. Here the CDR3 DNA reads TGTGCCAGCACCAGGACTAGCGGGATCAATGAGCAGTTCTTC.

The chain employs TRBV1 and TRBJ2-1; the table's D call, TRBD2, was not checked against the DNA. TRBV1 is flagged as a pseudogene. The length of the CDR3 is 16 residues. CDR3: CTSSQSRGLASDEQFF. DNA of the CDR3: TGCACCAGCAGCCAATCCAGAGGACTAGCGTCCGATGAGCAGTTCTTC.

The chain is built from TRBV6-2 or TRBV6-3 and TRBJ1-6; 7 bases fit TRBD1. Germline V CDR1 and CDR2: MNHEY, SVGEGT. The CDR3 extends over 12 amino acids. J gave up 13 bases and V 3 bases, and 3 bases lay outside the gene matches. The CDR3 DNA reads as TGTGCCAGCAGTTATGACAGGGACCCCCTCCACTTT. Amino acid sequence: CASSYDRDPLHF.

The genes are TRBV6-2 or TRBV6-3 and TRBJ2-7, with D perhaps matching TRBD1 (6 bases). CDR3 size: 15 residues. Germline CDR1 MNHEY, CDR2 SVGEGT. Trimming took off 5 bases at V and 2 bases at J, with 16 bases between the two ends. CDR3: CASSRPWTDPYEQYF. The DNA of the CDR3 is TGTGCCAGCAGTCGCCCGTGGACAGACCCCTACGAGCAGTACTTC.

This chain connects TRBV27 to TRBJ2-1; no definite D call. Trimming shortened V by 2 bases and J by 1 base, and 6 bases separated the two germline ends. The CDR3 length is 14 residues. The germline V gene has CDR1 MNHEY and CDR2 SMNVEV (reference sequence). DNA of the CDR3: TGTGCCAGCAGTTTACAAAATTCCTACAATGAGCAGTTCTTC. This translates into CASSLQNSYNEQFF.

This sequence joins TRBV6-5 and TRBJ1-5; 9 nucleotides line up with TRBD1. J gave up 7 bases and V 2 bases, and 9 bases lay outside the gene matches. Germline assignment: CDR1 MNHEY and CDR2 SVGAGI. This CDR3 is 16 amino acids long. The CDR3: CASSYAGRQGEQPQHF. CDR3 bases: TGTGCCAGCAGTTACGCGGGACGACAGGGGGAGCAGCCCCAGCATTTT.

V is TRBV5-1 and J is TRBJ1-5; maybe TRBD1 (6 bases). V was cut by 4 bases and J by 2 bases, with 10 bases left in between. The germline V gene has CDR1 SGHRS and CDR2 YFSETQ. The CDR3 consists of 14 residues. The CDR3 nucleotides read TGCGCCAGCAGCGTCTCAGGGGGCAATCAGCCCCAGCATTTT. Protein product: CASSVSGGNQPQHF.

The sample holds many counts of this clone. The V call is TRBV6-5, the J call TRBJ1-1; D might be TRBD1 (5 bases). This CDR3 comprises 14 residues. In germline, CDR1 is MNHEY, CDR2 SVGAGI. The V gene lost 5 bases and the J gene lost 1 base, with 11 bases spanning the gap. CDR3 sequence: CASSTRQQNTEAFF. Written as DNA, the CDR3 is TGTGCCAGCAGTACCCGACAGCAGAACACTGAAGCTTTCTTT.

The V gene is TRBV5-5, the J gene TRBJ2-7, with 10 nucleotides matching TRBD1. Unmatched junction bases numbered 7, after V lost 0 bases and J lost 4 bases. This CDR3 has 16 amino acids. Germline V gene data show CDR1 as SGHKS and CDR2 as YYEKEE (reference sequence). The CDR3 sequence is CASSLGDRGRRYEQYF. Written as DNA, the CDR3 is TGTGCCAGCAGCTTGGGGGACAGGGGCCGGAGGTACGAGCAGTACTTC.

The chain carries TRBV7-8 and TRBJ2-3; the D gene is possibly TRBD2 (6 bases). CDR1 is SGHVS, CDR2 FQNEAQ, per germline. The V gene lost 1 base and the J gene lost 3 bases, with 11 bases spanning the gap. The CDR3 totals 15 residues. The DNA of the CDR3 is TGTGCCAGCAGCTTAGTTCTGGGGAGGACAGATACGCAGTATTTT. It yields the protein CASSLVLGRTDTQYF. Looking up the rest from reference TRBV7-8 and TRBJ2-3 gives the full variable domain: GAGVSQSPRYKVAKRGQDVALRCDPISGHVSLFWYQQALGQGPEFLTYFQNEAQLDKSGLPSDRFFAERPEGSVSTLKIQRTQQEDSAVYLCASSLVLGRTDTQYFGPGTRLTVL.

CDR3 nucleotide sequence: TGTGCCAGCTGGACTAGCGCCCACAATGAGCAGTTCTTC. The encoded protein is CASWTSAHNEQFF. The chain combines TRBV6-5 with TRBJ2-1; 9 bases fit TRBD2. Germline-derived CDR1 and CDR2 are MNHEY and SVGAGI. This CDR3 has 13 residues. Trimming cost V 8 bases and J 5 bases; bases outside gene matches: 4.